These 5 T cell receptor beta chains were sequenced from one sample in a study of cytomegalovirus exposure and HLA in healthy donors (dated by TCRdb to about 2017). Library preparation used the immunoSEQ multiplex PCR assay. The table comes from immuneACCESS by way of TCRdb, which keeps in-frame sequences with V and J called. Part of the clones is missing from these tables; in studies checked, under half for an unresolved V gene and the rest for unknown reasons. Present in this sample are around 190,000 clones, around 80% of which were seen just once. The ten largest clones capture roughly 1.2% of the sample. The sample was PBMCs. The receptors here all came from a woman between 25 and 40 years old in good health and CMV-seronegative.

V and J are TRBV6-1 and TRBJ1-1, with D tentatively TRBD1 (5 bases). Germline V gives CDR1 MNHNS, CDR2 SASEGT. The CDR3 is 13 residues long. V was clipped by 9 bases and J by 1 base, with 12 bases between them. CDR3 amino acids: CASREGQNTEAFF. The CDR3 coding sequence is TGTGCCAGTCGAGAAGGACAGAACACTGAAGCTTTCTTT.

This clone was seen a handful of times. CDR3 loop: CASSPGQGQYQPQHF. CDR3 DNA: TGTGCCAGCTCACCGGGACAGGGGCAATATCAGCCCCAGCATTTT. This rearrangement joins TRBV18 to TRBJ1-5; 10 nucleotides agree with TRBD1. The CDR3 totals 15 residues. CDR1 and CDR2 from the germline V gene are KGHSH and LQKENI. The V gene end was trimmed by 3 bases and the J gene end by 5 bases; junction bases not matched to a gene: 4. The variable domain in full, completed from reference TRBV18 and TRBJ1-5, reads NAGVMQNPRHLVRRRGQEARLRCSPMKGHSHVYWYRQLPEEGLKFMVYLQKENIIDESGMPKERFSAEFPKEGPSILRIQQVVRGDSAAYFCASSPGQGQYQPQHFGDGTRLSIL.

This clone has just one count. V and J are TRBV6-4 and TRBJ2-3, with 7 nucleotides matching TRBD1. Germline V CDR1 and CDR2: MRHNA, SNTAGT. The ends lost 2 bases at V and 1 base at J; junction bases unmatched: 3. There are 15 residues in the CDR3. The CDR3 DNA is TGTGCCAGCAGTGACGCGCAGGGGGGCACAGATACGCAGTATTTT. This gives the protein CASSDAQGGTDTQYF.

The chain combines TRBV6-5 with TRBJ1-4; D uncertain. V dropped 3 bases and J dropped 5 bases, with 10 bases sitting between them. From germline, CDR1 is MNHEY and CDR2 SVGAGI. The CDR3 has 14 residues. CDR3 nucleotides: TGTGCCAGCAGTTATACGAGGTTAAATGAAAAACTGTTTTTT. Protein product: CASSYTRLNEKLFF.

This sequence joins TRBV5-1 and TRBJ2-7; 8 bases map to TRBD2. Germline V lookup: CDR1 SGHRS, CDR2 YFSETQ. V was pared by 5 bases and J by 3 bases, with 13 bases of the junction left unmatched. The CDR3 totals 16 residues. In DNA, the CDR3 is TGCGCCAGCAGAACGGGAGGGGAAGAGGGGAACTACGAGCAGTACTTC. It translates to CASRTGGEEGNYEQYF.